The rows below give T cell receptor beta chains drawn from one sample of a study of T cell responses to AZD1222 COVID-19 vaccine. Clones were read by immunoSEQ multiplex PCR, and TCRdb kept only the in-frame ones, dropping some. The sample includes approximately 160,000 clones, 92% of them seen just once. The specimen comprised peripheral blood, sampled 28 days after the second AZD1222 dose. The receptors shown here come from an adult who received the AZD1222 COVID-19 vaccine. CDR3s include the opening cysteine and the closing phenylalanine or tryptophan. Expanded clones are given a class, and other clones once, few, many or no size at all.

NA | TRBJ1-1 | TRBV7-6 | CASRPRTGGNWVNTEAFF
NA | TRBJ2-1 | TRBV6-5 | CASSYSPGYNEQFF
NA | TRBJ1-2 | TRBV29-1 | CSVDPDRGYGYTF
NA | TRBJ2-7 | TRBV6-5 | CASSYSQGAPLEQYF
few | TRBJ2-4 | TRBV28 | CASSPRQRARSLAKNIQYF
few | TRBJ2-2 | TRBV2 | CASGEPGAYPGELFF
NA | TRBJ2-1 | TRBV6-5 | CASSRGLGEQFF
NA | TRBJ1-2 | TRBV5-5 | CASSWGLGQGDGYTF
NA | TRBJ1-4 | TRBV6-5 | CASVVEKLFF
NA | TRBJ1-1 | TRBV6-2/TRBV6-3 | CASSPGTSPEAFF
NA | TRBJ1-1 | TRBV7-8 | CASSFPGPINTEAFF
NA | TRBJ1-2 | TRBV27 | CASSRQGSNYGYTF
NA | TRBJ2-2 | TRBV27 | CASSPTVVGYRSGELFF
once | TRBJ1-1 | TRBV7-2 | CASSPNTDTEAFF
NA | TRBJ2-1 | TRBV3-1/TRBV3-2 | CASSHFRGNEQFF
NA | TRBJ1-2 | TRBV30 | CAWSEDPDGYGYTF
NA | TRBJ1-2 | TRBV27 | CASKTGLYGYTF
NA | TRBJ1-2 | TRBV10-3 | CAISDRTPGQGQNYGYTF
NA | TRBJ1-1 | TRBV2 | CASSEQIQMNTEAFF
NA | TRBJ1-2 | TRBV7-9 | CASSPGQTNYGYTF
NA | TRBJ1-5 | TRBV18 | CASSPGTGGSGNQPQHF
NA | TRBJ2-2 | TRBV29-1 | CSATNTGELFF
NA | TRBJ1-3 | TRBV11-2 | CASSRYYSGNTIYF
NA | TRBJ2-2 | TRBV2 | CASRDRDIDTGELFF
NA | TRBJ1-1 | TRBV5-1 | CASSSPYRGRTEAFF
NA | TRBJ1-2 | TRBV25-1 | CASSDWQVYGYTF
few | TRBJ2-2 | TRBV6-1 | CASSEAEVGELFF
NA | TRBJ2-2 | TRBV10-3 | CAISLNRDPRNGELFF
NA | TRBJ1-2 | TRBV3-1/TRBV3-2 | CASSRGGQGYGYTF
NA | TRBJ1-1 | TRBV7-2 | CASSSFTGGTEAFF
NA | TRBJ1-2 | TRBV27 | CASSLSGFYGYTF
NA | TRBJ1-1 | TRBV6-1 | CASSDWSGVTEAFF
NA | TRBJ1-1 | TRBV29-1 | CSFWYSGGNTEAFF
NA | TRBJ2-7 | TRBV6-1 | CASSEPLEGSTSYEQYF
NA | TRBJ2-7 | TRBV27 | CASSFGASYEQYF
NA | TRBJ2-3 | TRBV6-5 | CASSYAGPRADTQYF
NA | TRBJ2-5 | TRBV11-2 | CASSLTSVSQETQYF
NA | TRBJ1-1 | TRBV19 | CASSIYADMNTEAFF
NA | TRBJ1-4 | TRBV18 | CASSLLDRVVNEKLFF
once | TRBJ2-7 | TRBV29-1 | CSVGFQGYEQYF
NA | TRBJ1-5 | TRBV3-1/TRBV3-2 | CASSLGFRDQPQHF
NA | TRBJ2-5 | TRBV11-1 | CASSLGSETQYF
NA | TRBJ1-2 | TRBV19 | CASSPPAGIYGYTF
NA | TRBJ2-7 | TRBV12-3/TRBV12-4 | CASSPQGYEQYF
NA | TRBJ2-3 | TRBV12-3/TRBV12-4 | CASSQGEIDTQYF
NA | TRBJ1-5 | TRBV5-1 | CASSLAPGTNQPQHF
NA | TRBJ1-5 | TRBV13 | CASSLGSFGNQPQHF
NA | TRBJ1-5 | TRBV11-2 | CASSLVQGQPQHF
NA | TRBJ2-1 | TRBV21-1 | CASKRGFGTALPFTYNEQFF
NA | TRBJ2-7 | TRBV7-2 | CASSLEVDRGRWEGQYF
once | TRBJ2-1 | TRBV6-5 | CASSYSRGLYNEQFF
NA | TRBJ1-4 | TRBV4-1 | CASSQSIAFNEKLFF
NA | TRBJ1-1 | TRBV6-5 | CASQWLHDRERAFF